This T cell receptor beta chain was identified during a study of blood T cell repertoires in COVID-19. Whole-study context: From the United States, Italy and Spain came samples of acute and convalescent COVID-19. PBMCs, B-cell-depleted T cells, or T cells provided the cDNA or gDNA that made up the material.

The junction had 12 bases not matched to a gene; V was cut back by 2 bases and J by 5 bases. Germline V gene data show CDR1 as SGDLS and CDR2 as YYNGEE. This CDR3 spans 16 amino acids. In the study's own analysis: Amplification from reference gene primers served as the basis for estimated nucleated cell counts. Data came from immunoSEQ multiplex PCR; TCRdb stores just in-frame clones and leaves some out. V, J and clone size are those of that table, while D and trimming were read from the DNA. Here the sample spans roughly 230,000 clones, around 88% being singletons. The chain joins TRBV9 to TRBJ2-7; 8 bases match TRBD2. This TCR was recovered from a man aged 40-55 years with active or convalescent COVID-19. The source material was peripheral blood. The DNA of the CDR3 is TGTGCCAGCAGCGTCAGTGGCGGGGGGTCTGTCGACGAGCAGTACTTC. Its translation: CASSVSGGGSVDEQYF. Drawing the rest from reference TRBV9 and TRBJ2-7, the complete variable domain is DSGVTQTPKHLITATGQRVTLRCSPRSGDLSVYWYQQSLDQGLQFLIQYYNGEERAKGNILERFSAQQFPDLHSELNLSSLELGDSALYFCASSVSGGGSVDEQYFGPGTRLTVT.